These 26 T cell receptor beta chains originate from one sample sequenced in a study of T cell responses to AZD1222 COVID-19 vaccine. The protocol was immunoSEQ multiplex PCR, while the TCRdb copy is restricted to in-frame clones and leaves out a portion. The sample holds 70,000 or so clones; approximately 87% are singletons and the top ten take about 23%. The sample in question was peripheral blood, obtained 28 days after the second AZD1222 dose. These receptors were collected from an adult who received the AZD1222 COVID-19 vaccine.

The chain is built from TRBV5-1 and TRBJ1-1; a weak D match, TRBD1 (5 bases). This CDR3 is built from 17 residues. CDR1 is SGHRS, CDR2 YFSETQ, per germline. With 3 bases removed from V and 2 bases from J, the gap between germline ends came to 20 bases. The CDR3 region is CASSYFVSGQTNTEAFF. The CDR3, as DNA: TGCGCCAGCAGCTATTTCGTGAGCGGACAAACTAACACTGAAGCTTTCTTT.

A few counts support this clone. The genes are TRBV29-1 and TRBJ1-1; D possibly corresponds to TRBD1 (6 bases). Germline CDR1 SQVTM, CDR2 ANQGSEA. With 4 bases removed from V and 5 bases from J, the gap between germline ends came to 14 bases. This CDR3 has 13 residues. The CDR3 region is CSVGSGEGTEAFF. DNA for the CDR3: TGCAGCGTTGGCTCAGGGGAAGGGACTGAAGCTTTCTTT.

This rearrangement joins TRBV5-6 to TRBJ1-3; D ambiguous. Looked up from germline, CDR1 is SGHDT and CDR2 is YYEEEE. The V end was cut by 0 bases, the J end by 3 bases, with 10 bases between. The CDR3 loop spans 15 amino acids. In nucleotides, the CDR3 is TGTGCCAGCAGCTTGGAAGCAGGTGTTGGAAACACCATATATTTT. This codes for CASSLEAGVGNTIYF.

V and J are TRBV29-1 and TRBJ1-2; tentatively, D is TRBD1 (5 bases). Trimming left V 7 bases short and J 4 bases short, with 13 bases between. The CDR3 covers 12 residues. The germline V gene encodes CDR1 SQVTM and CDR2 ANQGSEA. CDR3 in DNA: TGCAGCGGGGTGGAGGGGAGCTATGGCTACACCTTC. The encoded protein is CSGVEGSYGYTF.

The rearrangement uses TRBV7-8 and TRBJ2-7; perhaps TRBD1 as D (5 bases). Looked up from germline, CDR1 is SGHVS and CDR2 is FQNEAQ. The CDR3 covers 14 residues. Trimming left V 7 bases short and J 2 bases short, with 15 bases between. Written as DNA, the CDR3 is TGTGCCAGCAAGCTTCAGGCAGGGACCTACGAGCAGTACTTC. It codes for CASKLQAGTYEQYF.

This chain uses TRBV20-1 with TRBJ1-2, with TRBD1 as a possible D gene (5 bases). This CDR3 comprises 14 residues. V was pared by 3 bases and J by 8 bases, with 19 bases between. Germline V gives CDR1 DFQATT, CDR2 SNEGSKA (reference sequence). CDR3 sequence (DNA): TGCAGTGCTAGTTTGCACAGCCTAGGGGCCGGCTACACCTTC. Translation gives CSASLHSLGAGYTF.

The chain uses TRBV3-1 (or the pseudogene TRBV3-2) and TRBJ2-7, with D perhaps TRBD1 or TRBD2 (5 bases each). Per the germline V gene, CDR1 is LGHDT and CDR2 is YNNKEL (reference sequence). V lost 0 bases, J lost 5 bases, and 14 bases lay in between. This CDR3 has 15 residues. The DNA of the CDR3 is TGTGCCAGCAGCCAAGATTTTTGGGGGATTAACGAGCAGTACTTC. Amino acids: CASSQDFWGINEQYF.

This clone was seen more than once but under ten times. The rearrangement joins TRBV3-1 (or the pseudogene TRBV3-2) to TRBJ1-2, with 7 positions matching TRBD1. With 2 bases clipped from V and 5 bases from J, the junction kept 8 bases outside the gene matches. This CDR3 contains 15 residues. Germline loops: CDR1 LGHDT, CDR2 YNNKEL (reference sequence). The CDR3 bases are TGTGCCAGCAGCCAAAGGACAGGTGGGGTATATGGCTACACCTTC. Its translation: CASSQRTGGVYGYTF.

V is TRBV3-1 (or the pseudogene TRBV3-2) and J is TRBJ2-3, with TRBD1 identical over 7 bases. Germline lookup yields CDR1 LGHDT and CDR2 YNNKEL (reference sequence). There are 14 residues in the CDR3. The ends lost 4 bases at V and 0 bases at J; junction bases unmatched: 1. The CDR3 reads CASSPGQSTDTQYF. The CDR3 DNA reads TGTGCCAGCAGCCCGGGACAGAGCACAGATACGCAGTATTTT.

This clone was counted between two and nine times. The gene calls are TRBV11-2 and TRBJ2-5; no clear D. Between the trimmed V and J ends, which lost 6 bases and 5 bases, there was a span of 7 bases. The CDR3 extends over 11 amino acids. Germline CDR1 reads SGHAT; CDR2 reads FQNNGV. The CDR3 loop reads CASSARETQYF. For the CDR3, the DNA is TGTGCCAGCAGTGCGCGTGAGACCCAGTACTTC.

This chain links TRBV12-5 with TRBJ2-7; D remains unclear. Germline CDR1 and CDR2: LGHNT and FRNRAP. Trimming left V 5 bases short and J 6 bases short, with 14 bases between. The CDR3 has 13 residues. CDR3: CASGNVWPSEQYF. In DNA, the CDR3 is TGTGCTAGTGGTAACGTGTGGCCTAGCGAGCAGTACTTC.

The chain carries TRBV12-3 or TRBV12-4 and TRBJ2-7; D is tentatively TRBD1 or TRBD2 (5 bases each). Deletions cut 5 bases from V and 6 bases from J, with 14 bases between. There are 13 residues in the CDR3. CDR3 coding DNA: TGTGCCAGCAGTAGGGGACCTCGTGGCGAGCAGTACTTC. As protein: CASSRGPRGEQYF.

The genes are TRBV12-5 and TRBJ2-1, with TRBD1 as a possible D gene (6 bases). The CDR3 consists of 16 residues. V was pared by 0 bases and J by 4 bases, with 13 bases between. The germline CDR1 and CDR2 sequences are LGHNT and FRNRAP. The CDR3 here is CASGLVRGQGYNEQFF. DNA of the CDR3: TGTGCTAGTGGTTTGGTACGTGGGCAGGGGTACAATGAGCAGTTCTTC.

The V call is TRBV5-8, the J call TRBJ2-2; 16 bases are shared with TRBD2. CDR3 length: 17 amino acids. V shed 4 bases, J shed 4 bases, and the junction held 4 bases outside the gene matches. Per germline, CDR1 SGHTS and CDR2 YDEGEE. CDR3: CASSPGTSGGATGELFF. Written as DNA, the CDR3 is TGTGCCAGCAGCCCCGGGACTAGCGGGGGGGCCACCGGGGAGCTGTTTTTT.

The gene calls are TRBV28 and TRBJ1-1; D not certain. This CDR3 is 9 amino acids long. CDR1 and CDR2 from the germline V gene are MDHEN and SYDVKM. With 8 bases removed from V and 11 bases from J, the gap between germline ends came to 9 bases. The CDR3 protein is CASGEGAFF. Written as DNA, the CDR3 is TGTGCCAGCGGAGAGGGCGCTTTCTTT. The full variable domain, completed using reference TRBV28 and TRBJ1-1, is DVKVTQSSRYLVKRTGEKVFLECVQDMDHENMFWYRQDPGLGLRLIYFSYDVKMKEKGDIPEGYSVSREKKERFSLILESASTNQTSMYLCASGEGAFFGQGTRLTVV.

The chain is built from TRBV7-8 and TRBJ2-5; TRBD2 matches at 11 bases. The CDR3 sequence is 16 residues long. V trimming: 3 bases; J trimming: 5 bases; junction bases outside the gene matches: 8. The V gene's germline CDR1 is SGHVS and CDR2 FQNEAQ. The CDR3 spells CASSLRLAGTEETQYF. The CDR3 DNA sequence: TGTGCCAGCAGCTTGCGACTAGCGGGGACGGAGGAGACCCAGTACTTC.

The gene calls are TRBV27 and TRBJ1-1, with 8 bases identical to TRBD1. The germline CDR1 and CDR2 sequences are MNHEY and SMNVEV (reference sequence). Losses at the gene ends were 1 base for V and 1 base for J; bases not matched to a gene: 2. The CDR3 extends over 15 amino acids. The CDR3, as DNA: TGTGCCAGCAGTTTATACGGGACAGGGAACACTGAAGCTTTCTTT. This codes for CASSLYGTGNTEAFF.

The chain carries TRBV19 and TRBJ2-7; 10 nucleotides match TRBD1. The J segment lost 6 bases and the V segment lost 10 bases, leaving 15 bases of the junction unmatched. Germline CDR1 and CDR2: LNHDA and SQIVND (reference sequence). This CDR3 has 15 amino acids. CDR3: CATQRVRDRGGEQYF. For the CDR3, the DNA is TGTGCCACCCAGAGGGTCAGGGACAGGGGAGGCGAGCAGTACTTC.

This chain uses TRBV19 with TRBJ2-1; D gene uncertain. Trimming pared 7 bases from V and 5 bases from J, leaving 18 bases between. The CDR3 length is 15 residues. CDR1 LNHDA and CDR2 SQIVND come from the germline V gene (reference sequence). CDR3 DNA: TGTGCCAGTACCCTTTCTGGATACGTGAACAATGAGCAGTTCTTC. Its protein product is CASTLSGYVNNEQFF.

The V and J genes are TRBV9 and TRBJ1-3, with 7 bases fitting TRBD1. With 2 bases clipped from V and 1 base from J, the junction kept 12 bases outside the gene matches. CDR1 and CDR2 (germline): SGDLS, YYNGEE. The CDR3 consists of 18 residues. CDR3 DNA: TGTGCCAGCAGCGTTTCATACAGGGGCGCGGGGTCTGGAAACACCATATATTTT. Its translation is CASSVSYRGAGSGNTIYF.

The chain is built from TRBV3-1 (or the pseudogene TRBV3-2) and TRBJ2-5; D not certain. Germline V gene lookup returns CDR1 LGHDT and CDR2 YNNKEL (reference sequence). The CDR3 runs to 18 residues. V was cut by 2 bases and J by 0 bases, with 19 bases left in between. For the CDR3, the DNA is TGTGCCAGCAGCCAAAGCCCGACGGGCCACCAGTACCAAGAGACCCAGTACTTC. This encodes CASSQSPTGHQYQETQYF.

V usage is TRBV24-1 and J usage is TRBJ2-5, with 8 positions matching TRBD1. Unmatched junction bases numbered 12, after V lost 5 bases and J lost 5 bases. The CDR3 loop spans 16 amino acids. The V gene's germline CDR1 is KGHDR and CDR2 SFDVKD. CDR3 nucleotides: TGTGCCACCAGTGCCCGAGACGACAGGGGTGGGGAGACCCAGTACTTC. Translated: CATSARDDRGGETQYF.

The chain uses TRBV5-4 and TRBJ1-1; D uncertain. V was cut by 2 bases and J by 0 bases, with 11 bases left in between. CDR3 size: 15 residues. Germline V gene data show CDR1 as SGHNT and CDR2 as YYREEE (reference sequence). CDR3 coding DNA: TGTGCCAGCAGCTTATTGTCAGTTATGAACACTGAAGCTTTCTTT. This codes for CASSLLSVMNTEAFF.

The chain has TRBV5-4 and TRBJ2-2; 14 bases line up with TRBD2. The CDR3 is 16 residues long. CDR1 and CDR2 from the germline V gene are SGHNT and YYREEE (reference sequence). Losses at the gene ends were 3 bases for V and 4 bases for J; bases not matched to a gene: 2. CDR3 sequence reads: CASSSGLAGGTGELFF. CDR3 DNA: TGTGCCAGCAGCTCTGGACTAGCGGGAGGCACCGGGGAGCTGTTTTTT.

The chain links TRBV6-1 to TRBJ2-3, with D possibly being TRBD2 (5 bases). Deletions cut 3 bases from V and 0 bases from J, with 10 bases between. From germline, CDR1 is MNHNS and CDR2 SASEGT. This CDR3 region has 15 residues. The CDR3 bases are TGTGCCAGCAGTGAGCGGGTAGCTAGCACAGATACGCAGTATTTT. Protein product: CASSERVASTDTQYF.

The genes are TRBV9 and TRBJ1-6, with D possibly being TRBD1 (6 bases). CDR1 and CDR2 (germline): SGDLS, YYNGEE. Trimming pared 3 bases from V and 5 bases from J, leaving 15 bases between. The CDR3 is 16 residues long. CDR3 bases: TGTGCCAGCAGCGCTTCCACAGGGACTAATAATTCACCCCTCCACTTT. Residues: CASSASTGTNNSPLHF.